This T cell receptor (beta chain) was profiled in a study of CD8 T cells in ankylosing spondylitis. This clonotype was counted between two and nine times. TCRdb itself ran the 5' RACE reads through MiXCR, one entry per CDR3 protein. The sample records 150,000 to 200,000 distinct CDR3 sequences, about 9.9% being singletons. CDR1 MNHEY and CDR2 SVGEGT come from the germline V gene. This CDR3 spans 13 amino acids. The germline V and J ends were trimmed by 8 bases and 3 bases, with 14 bases remaining between them. The sequence derives from a male donor with ankylosing spondylitis or in good health (not recorded which). V gene TRBV6-2 or TRBV6-3 combines with J gene TRBJ2-7; the D is unclear. Sequencing input: blood, either unsorted or a sorted T cell fraction (not recorded which). CDR3 loop: CASGLGANYEQYF. The CDR3 nucleotides read TGTGCCAGCGGTCTGGGCGCGAACTACGAGCAGTACTTC.